One sample yielded the 18 T cell receptor beta chains listed below, sequenced in a study of cytomegalovirus exposure and HLA in healthy donors. In the PCR, 60 Vbeta and 13 Jbeta primers were used. TCRdb's table, derived via immunoSEQ multiplex PCR, lists solely in-frame clones and lacks some. The table has under 55,000 clones, 60% to 75% seen once. Sequencing was carried out using PBMCs. These receptors were taken from a woman aged 45 to 65 in good health and CMV-seronegative.

This chain uses TRBV4-1 with TRBJ1-5; D is unresolved. CDR1 is MGHRA and CDR2 is YSYEKL in the germline V gene. V gave up 1 base and J gave up 4 bases, with 14 bases separating them. The CDR3 extends over 16 amino acids. CDR3 region: CASSQGSSGSNQPQHF. CDR3 nucleotide sequence: TGCGCCAGCAGCCAAGGGTCGAGCGGCAGTAATCAGCCCCAGCATTTT.

The chain uses TRBV11-2 and TRBJ2-3, with 10 bases lining up with TRBD2. Germline values: CDR1 SGHAT, CDR2 FQNNGV. V gave up 5 bases and J gave up 6 bases; unmatched junction bases: 5. CDR3 size: 14 residues. CDR3 DNA sequence: TGTGCCAGCAGCGAAGCGGGGGGGACCGATACGCAGTATTTT. Protein product: CASSEAGGTDTQYF.

This chain connects TRBV27 to TRBJ2-7, with 7 bases identical to TRBD2. Germline assignment: CDR1 MNHEY and CDR2 SMNVEV (reference sequence). The CDR3 length is 14 residues. Germline trimming cut 4 bases from V and 3 bases from J; bases unmatched to any gene: 6. CDR3 loop: CASSSGLGGYEQYF. As DNA, the CDR3 is TGTGCCAGCAGTTCAGGACTAGGAGGCTACGAGCAGTACTTC.

The rearrangement links TRBV7-6 to TRBJ1-4; 7 bases agree with TRBD1. The junction had 10 bases not matched to a gene; V was cut back by 1 base and J by 5 bases. The CDR3 runs 17 residues. Germline CDR1 is SGHVS and CDR2 is FNYEAQ. The CDR3, as DNA: TGTGCCAGCAGCTTAGTAGCCTGGACAGGCGCAAATGAAAAACTGTTTTTT. Amino acid sequence: CASSLVAWTGANEKLFF.

The J gene is TRBJ1-2, the V gene TRBV28, with D tentatively TRBD1 (5 bases). Trimming cost V 2 bases and J 5 bases, with 15 bases left between them. The length of the CDR3 is 15 residues. Germline values: CDR1 MDHEN, CDR2 SYDVKM. The CDR3 sequence: CASSLPPGQAYGYTF. CDR3 nucleotide sequence: TGTGCCAGCAGTTTACCCCCCGGACAAGCATATGGCTACACCTTC.

V is TRBV6-5 and J is TRBJ2-5; 8 bases map to TRBD2. The CDR3 consists of 15 residues. V shed 5 bases, J shed 3 bases, and the junction held 8 bases outside the gene matches. In germline, CDR1 is MNHEY, CDR2 SVGAGI. CDR3 sequence reads: CASSPREGLEETQYF. The CDR3 nucleotides are TGTGCCAGCAGTCCACGAGAGGGACTAGAAGAGACCCAGTACTTC.

The chain is built from TRBV19 and TRBJ2-1, with TRBD2 identical over 11 bases. Trimming at V came to 8 bases and at J to 7 bases, leaving 4 bases not matched to a gene. CDR1 and CDR2 (germline): LNHDA, SQIVND (reference sequence). The CDR3 has 13 amino acids. The CDR3 reads CASRLAGGNEQFF. The DNA of the CDR3 is TGTGCCAGTCGGCTAGCGGGAGGAAATGAGCAGTTCTTC.

The chain has TRBV7-2 and TRBJ2-5; TRBD2 aligns across 9 bases. This CDR3 spans 13 amino acids. In germline, CDR1 is SGHTA, CDR2 FQGNSA. Germline trimming cut 8 bases from V and 5 bases from J; bases unmatched to any gene: 6. Written as DNA, the CDR3 is TGTGCCAGCCTATTTGCGGGGGGGGAGACCCAGTACTTC. It yields the protein CASLFAGGETQYF.

The rearrangement joins TRBV11-1 to TRBJ2-2; 7 bases line up with TRBD1. The CDR3 contains 13 residues. Germline V gives CDR1 SGHAT, CDR2 FQDESV (reference sequence). Losses at the gene ends were 5 bases for V and 8 bases for J; bases not matched to a gene: 5. The CDR3 DNA is TGTGCCAGCAGCCAACAGGGGTCAGGGGAGCTGTTTTTT. This codes for CASSQQGSGELFF.

The chain has TRBV6-6 and TRBJ2-7; D is unclear. The V gene's germline CDR1 is MNHNY and CDR2 SVGAGI (reference sequence). V was trimmed by 2 bases and J by 2 bases, leaving 13 bases between them. The CDR3 covers 15 residues. The chain's CDR3 is CASSYDGQSPYEQYF. The CDR3 DNA follows: TGTGCCAGCAGTTACGATGGGCAGAGCCCCTACGAGCAGTACTTC.

J is TRBJ2-1 and V is TRBV27; possible D gene TRBD1, 6 bases. The CDR3 is 13 amino acids. The germline gives CDR1 MNHEY, CDR2 SMNVEV (reference sequence). V dropped 2 bases and J dropped 9 bases, with 11 bases sitting between them. CDR3: CASSLGRGSEQFF. The CDR3 nucleotides read TGTGCCAGCAGTTTAGGCAGGGGTAGTGAGCAGTTCTTC.

In its sample, this clone was seen once. J is TRBJ1-5 and V is TRBV6-1, with D maybe TRBD1 (6 bases). Trimming shortened V by 8 bases and J by 0 bases, and 14 bases separated the two germline ends. CDR1 is MNHNS, CDR2 SASEGT, per germline. This CDR3 is 15 amino acids long. CDR3: CASLDRPYSNQPQHF. The CDR3 DNA follows: TGTGCCAGCTTAGACAGGCCTTATAGCAATCAGCCCCAGCATTTT.

This rearrangement joins TRBV6-5 to TRBJ2-7; 8 bases map to TRBD1. CDR1 and CDR2 from the germline V gene are MNHEY and SVGAGI. V trimming: 4 bases; J trimming: 9 bases; junction bases outside the gene matches: 5. The CDR3 covers 12 residues. The CDR3 nucleotides are TGTGCCAGCAGTTTTACAGGGGGGCTGCAGTACTTC. The encoded protein is CASSFTGGLQYF.

The J gene is TRBJ2-5, the V gene TRBV5-1; tentatively, D is TRBD1 (7 bases). Looked up from germline, CDR1 is SGHRS and CDR2 is YFSETQ. CDR3 length equals 17 residues. Trimming removed 2 bases from V and 2 bases from J, with 19 bases in between. The DNA for the CDR3 is TGCGCCAGCAGCTTCCCCACTTTGACAGGGAGGCAAGAGACCCAGTACTTC. Translation: CASSFPTLTGRQETQYF.

Here the CDR3 DNA reads TGTGCCAGCAGCTTAGTGGAGACAGACTATGGCTACACCTTC. Translated: CASSLVETDYGYTF. The rearrangement joins TRBV7-9 to TRBJ1-2; D is possibly TRBD1 (5 bases). This CDR3 has 14 residues. V shed 1 base and J shed 3 bases, with 9 bases lying between them. Germline CDR1 is SEHNR and CDR2 is FQNEAQ (reference sequence).

V usage is TRBV5-5 and J usage is TRBJ1-1; no clear D. V was shortened by 4 bases and J by 1 base, with 8 bases between the two germline ends. The germline gives CDR1 SGHKS, CDR2 YYEKEE (reference sequence). This CDR3 region has 13 residues. As DNA, the CDR3 is TGTGCCAGCAGCCCCCCAGGGAACACTGAAGCTTTCTTT. It encodes CASSPPGNTEAFF.

This clone was observed a single time. The V call is TRBV9, the J call TRBJ2-5; 10 bases align to TRBD1. The germline V gene has CDR1 SGDLS and CDR2 YYNGEE. Germline trimming cut 0 bases from V and 5 bases from J; bases unmatched to any gene: 1. The CDR3 runs to 14 residues. The DNA of the CDR3 is TGTGCCAGCAGCGTAGAGGGACAGGGGGAGACCCAGTACTTC. Residues: CASSVEGQGETQYF.

This clone was seen more than once but under ten times. This chain connects TRBV9 to TRBJ1-4, with 9 bases fitting TRBD1. Germline CDR1 reads SGDLS; CDR2 reads YYNGEE. The V and J ends lost 4 bases and 3 bases, in that order; junction bases with no gene match: 10. The length of the CDR3 is 17 residues. CDR3 residues: CASSPGTGKVANEKLFF. CDR3 DNA: TGTGCCAGCAGCCCCGGGACAGGGAAAGTGGCTAATGAAAAACTGTTTTTT.